This TCR beta chain stems from a study of a mutant IDH1 vaccine in newly diagnosed glioma. Across the study: All eight of the vaccinations patients received fell in weeks 1, 3, 5, 7, 11, 15, 19 and 23. The first vaccination came 4-6 weeks after radiotherapy alone, or with temozolomide cycles. Treated patients, averaging around 40 years, were around 62% male and about 38% female. Study findings and constraints: Among patients, roughly 93% showed immune responses induced by the vaccine.

Repertoires were generated with immunoSEQ multiplex PCR, while TCRdb's copy carries only in-frame clones and drops some. The sample includes about 58,000 clones, around 80% of them seen just once. Regarding time point: week 5, during vaccination. The vaccine gave 300 ug of a 20-mer mutant IDH1 peptide subcutaneously per dose. This CDR3 region has 16 residues. Unmatched junction bases numbered 9, after V lost 4 bases and J lost 2 bases. Per germline, CDR1 SGHDT and CDR2 YYEEEE. Points on this clone: Its antigen is unidentified.

This TCR derives from a woman between 50 and 59 years old with glioma. The chain carries TRBV5-6 and TRBJ2-1; 7 nucleotides align to TRBD2. The source was PBMCs, collected from a glioma patient whose treatment included an IDH1 peptide vaccine. The CDR3 DNA sequence: TGTGCCAGCAGCAGAACCCTAGCGGCTACCTACAATGAGCAGTTCTTC. Its translation: CASSRTLAATYNEQFF.